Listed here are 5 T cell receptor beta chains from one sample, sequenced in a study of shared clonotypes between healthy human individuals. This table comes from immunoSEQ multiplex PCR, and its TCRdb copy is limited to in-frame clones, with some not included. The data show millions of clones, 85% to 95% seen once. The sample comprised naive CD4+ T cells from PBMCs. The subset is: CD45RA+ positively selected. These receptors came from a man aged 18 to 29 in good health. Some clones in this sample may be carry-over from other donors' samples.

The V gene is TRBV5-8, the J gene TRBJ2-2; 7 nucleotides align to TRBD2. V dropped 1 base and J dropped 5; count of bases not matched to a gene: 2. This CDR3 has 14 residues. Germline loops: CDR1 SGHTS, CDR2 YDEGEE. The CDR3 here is CASSLWGGTGELFF. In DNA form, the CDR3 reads TGTGCCAGCAGCTTGTGGGGAGGGACCGGGGAGCTGTTTTTT.

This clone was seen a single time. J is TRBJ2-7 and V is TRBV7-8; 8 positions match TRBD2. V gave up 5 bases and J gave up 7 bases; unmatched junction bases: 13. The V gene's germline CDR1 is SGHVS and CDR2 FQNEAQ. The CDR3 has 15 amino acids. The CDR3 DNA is TGTGCCAGCAGCCTGGGAGGTAGCGGGAAGAGGGAGCAGTACTTC. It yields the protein CASSLGGSGKREQYF.

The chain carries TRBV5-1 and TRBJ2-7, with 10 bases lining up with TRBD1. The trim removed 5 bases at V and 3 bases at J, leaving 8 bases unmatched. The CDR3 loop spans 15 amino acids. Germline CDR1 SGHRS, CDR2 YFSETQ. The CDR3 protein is CASRYGQGDYYEQYF. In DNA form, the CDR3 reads TGCGCCAGCAGATACGGACAGGGGGATTACTACGAGCAGTACTTC.

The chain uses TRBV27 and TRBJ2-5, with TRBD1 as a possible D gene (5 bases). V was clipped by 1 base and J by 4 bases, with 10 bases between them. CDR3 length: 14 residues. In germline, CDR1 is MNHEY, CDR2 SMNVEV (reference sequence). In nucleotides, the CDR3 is TGTGCCAGCAGTTTATGGTCAGGGTCAGAGACCCAGTACTTC. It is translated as CASSLWSGSETQYF.

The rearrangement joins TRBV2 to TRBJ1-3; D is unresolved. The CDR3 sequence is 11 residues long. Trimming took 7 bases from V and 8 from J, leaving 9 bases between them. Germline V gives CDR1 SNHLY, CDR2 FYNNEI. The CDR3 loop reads CASIGRDTIYF. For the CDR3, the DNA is TGTGCCAGCATTGGGCGGGACACCATATATTTT.